Reported below is one TCR beta chain. Its antigen is as yet unknown. Germline and junction disagree at one end, which may indicate a read error. This sample stems from a study of Graves' ophthalmopathy and Graves' hyperthyroidism. On the study more broadly: Ophthalmopathy not arising within 18 months of follow-up defined hyperthyroidism as stable.

For repertoire sequencing, the TCR beta CDR3 regions were amplified from RNA transcripts. The first round was an RT-PCR with HTBI primers, and the second round was a multiplex PCR. TCRdb re-derived calls from the multiplex PCR reads in MiXCR, one entry per CDR3 protein. The profile shows over a million distinct CDR3 sequences, about two fifths of them singletons. Notes on the study in general: Most expanded thyroid clonotypes above 0.001 frequency also appeared in blood. Ophthalmopathy was separated from stable hyperthyroidism by a 13-signature model with roughly 91% sensitivity and around 81% specificity.

The clonotype was recovered from an adult man with Graves' hyperthyroidism. The sequencing sample was made of peripheral blood or thyroid tissue (not recorded which).

The CDR3 sequence: CASRRGGAGGAGELFF. The CDR3 nucleotides are TGTGCCAGCAGGCGAGGGGGCGCAGGCGGCGCCGGGGAACTGTTTTTT. V is TRBV7-8 and J is TRBJ2-2, with TRBD1 identical over 7 bases. Germline V gene data show CDR1 as SGHVS and CDR2 as FQNEAQ. The CDR3 runs 16 residues.